The rows below give T cell receptor beta chains drawn from one sample of a study of PD-L1 blockade in urothelial cancer. Profiled with immunoSEQ multiplex PCR; TCRdb holds only in-frame clones, not every one. The table records roughly 120,000 clones, less than 95% of them present only once. The sample in question was PBMCs, obtained around atezolizumab (anti-PD-L1) treatment. Receptors originate from a man aged 55 to 70 with urothelial cancer. The CDR3 runs from the conserved cysteine through the conserved F or W. The D gene is left open where the match is weak. Some rows have no size entry. The others give once, few or many, or a class for an expanded clone.

D gene: -; V gene: TRBV10-3; J gene: TRBJ2-1; clone size: -; CDR3 protein: CAISEVQGHEQFF; CDR3 DNA: TGTGCCATCAGTGAGGTACAGGGACATGAGCAGTTCTTC
D gene: -; V gene: TRBV5-4; J gene: TRBJ1-1; clone size: -; CDR3 protein: CASSLSKQGNTEAFF; CDR3 DNA: TGTGCCAGCAGCTTGTCCAAACAGGGGAACACTGAAGCTTTCTTT
D gene: -; V gene: TRBV21-1; J gene: TRBJ2-3; clone size: -; CDR3 protein: CASSNPDREADTQYF; CDR3 DNA: TGTGCCAGCAGCAACCCGGACAGGGAGGCAGATACGCAGTATTTT
D gene: TRBD1; V gene: TRBV5-1; J gene: TRBJ2-1; clone size: -; CDR3 protein: CASSLVQGSYNEQFF; CDR3 DNA: TGCGCCAGCAGCTTGGTACAGGGGTCCTACAATGAGCAGTTCTTC
D gene: -; V gene: TRBV5-1; J gene: TRBJ2-3; clone size: -; CDR3 protein: CASSPFNPGDTQYF; CDR3 DNA: TGCGCCAGCAGCCCATTTAATCCGGGAGATACGCAGTATTTT
D gene: -; V gene: TRBV6-1; J gene: TRBJ2-1; clone size: -; CDR3 protein: CASSESQVLDNEQFF; CDR3 DNA: TGTGCCAGCAGTGAATCGCAGGTTCTGGACAATGAGCAGTTCTTC
D gene: -; V gene: TRBV5-1; J gene: TRBJ1-4; clone size: -; CDR3 protein: CASSWGSGNEKLFF; CDR3 DNA: TGCGCCAGCAGCTGGGGATCAGGGAATGAAAAACTGTTTTTT
D gene: TRBD2; V gene: TRBV9; J gene: TRBJ2-7; clone size: once; CDR3 protein: CASSGRKAGGLSGEQYF; CDR3 DNA: TGTGCCAGCAGCGGACGTAAGGCGGGGGGGCTTTCCGGCGAGCAGTACTTC
D gene: TRBD1; V gene: TRBV7-2; J gene: TRBJ1-2; clone size: -; CDR3 protein: CASSSRTGDNYGYTF; CDR3 DNA: TGTGCCAGCAGCTCCAGGACAGGGGATAACTATGGCTACACCTTC
D gene: -; V gene: TRBV19; J gene: TRBJ1-4; clone size: -; CDR3 protein: CASTRVTNEKLFF; CDR3 DNA: TGTGCCAGTACACGGGTAACTAATGAAAAACTGTTTTTT
D gene: TRBD1; V gene: TRBV19; J gene: TRBJ1-4; clone size: -; CDR3 protein: CASSTLGTGDEKLFF; CDR3 DNA: TGTGCCAGTAGTACCCTCGGGACAGGGGATGAAAAACTGTTTTTT
D gene: TRBD1; V gene: TRBV7-9; J gene: TRBJ1-1; clone size: -; CDR3 protein: CASSRDRDVDTEAFF; CDR3 DNA: TGTGCCAGCAGCCGGGACAGGGATGTCGACACTGAAGCTTTCTTT
D gene: -; V gene: TRBV7-2; J gene: TRBJ1-2; clone size: -; CDR3 protein: CASSLPGFHYGYTF; CDR3 DNA: TGTGCCAGCAGCTTACCGGGGTTCCACTATGGCTACACCTTC
D gene: TRBD2; V gene: TRBV18; J gene: TRBJ2-1; clone size: -; CDR3 protein: CASSPGLAGAYNEQFF; CDR3 DNA: TGTGCCAGCTCACCTGGCCTAGCGGGGGCCTACAATGAGCAGTTCTTC
D gene: -; V gene: TRBV7-2; J gene: TRBJ2-1; clone size: -; CDR3 protein: CASTRESGEQFF; CDR3 DNA: TGTGCCAGCACTCGGGAAAGCGGTGAGCAGTTCTTC
D gene: -; V gene: TRBV28; J gene: TRBJ2-7; clone size: once; CDR3 protein: CASRGDSEQYF; CDR3 DNA: TGTGCCAGCAGGGGGGACTCTGAGCAGTACTTC
D gene: TRBD1; V gene: TRBV7-2; J gene: TRBJ2-7; clone size: once; CDR3 protein: CASSLRQGAYEQYF; CDR3 DNA: TGTGCCAGCAGCTTGAGACAGGGGGCCTACGAGCAGTACTTC
D gene: TRBD2; V gene: TRBV27; J gene: TRBJ2-5; clone size: -; CDR3 protein: CASSLGGGSETQYF; CDR3 DNA: TGTGCCAGCAGTTTAGGGGGAGGGTCAGAGACCCAGTACTTC
D gene: TRBD1; V gene: TRBV4-1; J gene: TRBJ1-5; clone size: once; CDR3 protein: CASSQDRDSYSNQPQHF; CDR3 DNA: TGCGCCAGCAGCCAAGACCGGGACAGCTATAGCAATCAGCCCCAGCATTTT
D gene: -; V gene: TRBV7-2; J gene: TRBJ2-7; clone size: -; CDR3 protein: CASSFLAFPYEQYF; CDR3 DNA: TGTGCCAGCAGCTTCCTAGCATTCCCATACGAGCAGTACTTC
D gene: -; V gene: TRBV18; J gene: TRBJ1-5; clone size: -; CDR3 protein: CASSPIRDQPQHF; CDR3 DNA: TGTGCCAGCTCACCGATCCGGGATCAGCCCCAGCATTTT
D gene: TRBD2; V gene: TRBV29-1; J gene: TRBJ2-5; clone size: -; CDR3 protein: CSVRIGGSSVETQYF; CDR3 DNA: TGCAGCGTTAGAATCGGCGGGAGTTCCGTGGAGACCCAGTACTTC
D gene: -; V gene: TRBV4-2; J gene: TRBJ2-1; clone size: -; CDR3 protein: CASSQDLRGQYNEQFF; CDR3 DNA: TGTGCCAGCAGCCAAGATCTGAGAGGCCAATACAATGAGCAGTTCTTC
D gene: TRBD2; V gene: TRBV6-1; J gene: TRBJ2-5; clone size: -; CDR3 protein: CASTRLAGLGETQYF; CDR3 DNA: TGTGCCAGCACGAGACTAGCGGGACTGGGAGAGACCCAGTACTTC
D gene: -; V gene: TRBV7-7; J gene: TRBJ1-2; clone size: -; CDR3 protein: CASSPDYGYTF; CDR3 DNA: TGTGCCAGCAGCCCCGACTATGGCTACACCTTC
D gene: TRBD2; V gene: TRBV27; J gene: TRBJ2-2; clone size: -; CDR3 protein: CASSLSGLAGVSGELFF; CDR3 DNA: TGTGCCAGCAGTTTATCTGGACTAGCGGGAGTTTCCGGGGAGCTGTTTTTT
D gene: -; V gene: TRBV11-1; J gene: TRBJ2-3; clone size: -; CDR3 protein: CASSLDTVNTDTQYF; CDR3 DNA: TGTGCCAGCAGCTTAGATACAGTGAACACAGATACGCAGTATTTT
D gene: -; V gene: TRBV5-1; J gene: TRBJ2-5; clone size: -; CDR3 protein: CASSLQGQQTETQYF; CDR3 DNA: TGCGCCAGCAGCTTGCAGGGCCAACAAACGGAGACCCAGTACTTC
D gene: TRBD2; V gene: TRBV7-2; J gene: TRBJ2-1; clone size: -; CDR3 protein: CASLPMRSSGGDEQFF; CDR3 DNA: TGTGCCAGCCTTCCGATGAGGTCTAGCGGGGGGGATGAGCAGTTCTTC
D gene: -; V gene: TRBV5-1; J gene: TRBJ2-5; clone size: -; CDR3 protein: CASSLPGGEGTQYF; CDR3 DNA: TGCGCCAGCAGCTTGCCTGGCGGGGAAGGGACCCAGTACTTC
D gene: -; V gene: TRBV9; J gene: TRBJ2-4; clone size: -; CDR3 protein: CASSVGAFGNIQYF; CDR3 DNA: TGTGCCAGCAGCGTAGGGGCCTTTGGAAACATTCAGTACTTC
D gene: -; V gene: TRBV7-9; J gene: TRBJ2-3; clone size: -; CDR3 protein: CASSFDSSRFADTQYF; CDR3 DNA: TGTGCCAGCAGCTTCGACTCATCAAGGTTCGCAGATACGCAGTATTTT
D gene: -; V gene: TRBV9; J gene: TRBJ2-2; clone size: few; CDR3 protein: CASSVVDTGELFF; CDR3 DNA: TGTGCCAGCAGCGTAGTAGACACCGGGGAGCTGTTTTTT
D gene: -; V gene: TRBV6-1; J gene: TRBJ2-2; clone size: -; CDR3 protein: CASRENTGELFF; CDR3 DNA: TGTGCCAGCCGGGAGAACACCGGGGAGCTGTTTTTT
D gene: -; V gene: TRBV4-3; J gene: TRBJ1-6; clone size: -; CDR3 protein: CASSQHRSSSPLHF; CDR3 DNA: TGCGCCAGCAGCCAACACAGGAGTAGTTCACCCCTCCACTTT
D gene: -; V gene: TRBV6-5; J gene: TRBJ1-1; clone size: -; CDR3 protein: CASSSIGGEAFF; CDR3 DNA: TGTGCCAGCAGTTCGATTGGGGGCGAAGCTTTCTTT
D gene: TRBD1; V gene: TRBV5-1; J gene: TRBJ2-6; clone size: once; CDR3 protein: CASSWGTASGANVLTF; CDR3 DNA: TGCGCCAGCAGCTGGGGGACAGCCTCTGGGGCCAACGTCCTGACTTTC
D gene: -; V gene: TRBV7-3; J gene: TRBJ2-3; clone size: -; CDR3 protein: CASSLGGTTRTDTQYF; CDR3 DNA: TGTGCCAGCAGCTTGGGCGGGACGACCCGCACAGATACGCAGTATTTT
D gene: -; V gene: TRBV6-6; J gene: TRBJ2-3; clone size: -; CDR3 protein: CASGTQGADTQYF; CDR3 DNA: TGTGCCAGCGGAACACAGGGTGCAGATACGCAGTATTTT
D gene: -; V gene: TRBV30; J gene: TRBJ1-1; clone size: -; CDR3 protein: CAWREKGVGAEAFF; CDR3 DNA: TGTGCCTGGAGGGAGAAGGGGGTAGGCGCTGAAGCTTTCTTT
D gene: TRBD1; V gene: TRBV5-1; J gene: TRBJ2-5; clone size: -; CDR3 protein: CASSLATGEETQYF; CDR3 DNA: TGCGCCAGCAGCTTGGCGACAGGGGAAGAGACCCAGTACTTC
D gene: TRBD1; V gene: TRBV5-1; J gene: TRBJ1-2; clone size: -; CDR3 protein: CASSDGTGGFYGYTF; CDR3 DNA: TGCGCCAGCAGCGATGGGACAGGGGGCTTCTATGGCTACACCTTC
D gene: TRBD2; V gene: TRBV9; J gene: TRBJ2-7; clone size: -; CDR3 protein: CASSTGTISSYEQYF; CDR3 DNA: TGTGCCAGCAGCACCGGGACTATCTCGTCCTACGAGCAGTACTTC
D gene: -; V gene: TRBV7-9; J gene: TRBJ2-1; clone size: few; CDR3 protein: CASSLALSGSYNEQFF; CDR3 DNA: TGTGCCAGCAGCTTAGCGCTTAGCGGTTCCTACAATGAGCAGTTCTTC
D gene: -; V gene: TRBV20-1; J gene: TRBJ1-2; clone size: -; CDR3 protein: CSARSSSGYTF; CDR3 DNA: TGCAGTGCTAGATCTTCCTCCGGCTACACCTTC
D gene: -; V gene: TRBV5-8; J gene: TRBJ2-3; clone size: -; CDR3 protein: CASNRGGSTDTQYF; CDR3 DNA: TGTGCCAGCAACCGAGGGGGTTCCACAGATACGCAGTATTTT
D gene: -; V gene: TRBV19; J gene: TRBJ1-4; clone size: -; CDR3 protein: CASSPRGGGIGEKLFF; CDR3 DNA: TGTGCCAGTAGCCCGCGGGGGGGCGGAATCGGTGAAAAACTGTTTTTT
D gene: -; V gene: TRBV4-1; J gene: TRBJ2-7; clone size: -; CDR3 protein: CASSQEGTYEQYF; CDR3 DNA: TGCGCCAGCAGCCAAGAAGGGACATACGAGCAGTACTTC
D gene: TRBD2; V gene: TRBV7-8; J gene: TRBJ2-1; clone size: -; CDR3 protein: CASSILGLAGIGEQFF; CDR3 DNA: TGTGCCAGCAGCATCCTCGGACTAGCGGGGATAGGTGAGCAGTTCTTC